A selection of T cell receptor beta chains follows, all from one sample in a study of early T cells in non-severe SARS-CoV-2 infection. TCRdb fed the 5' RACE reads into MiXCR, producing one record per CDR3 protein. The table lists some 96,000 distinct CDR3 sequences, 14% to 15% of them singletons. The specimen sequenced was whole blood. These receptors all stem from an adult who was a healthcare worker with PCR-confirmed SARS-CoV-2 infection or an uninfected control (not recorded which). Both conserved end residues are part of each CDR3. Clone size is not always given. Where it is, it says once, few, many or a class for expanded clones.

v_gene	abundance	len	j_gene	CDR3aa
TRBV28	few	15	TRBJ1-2	CASREGQAPGYGYTF
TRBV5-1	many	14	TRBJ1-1	CASSGPGTVTEAFF
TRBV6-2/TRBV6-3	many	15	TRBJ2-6	CASSPSHSGANVLTF
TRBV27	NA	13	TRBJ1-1	CASSFRPVAEAFF
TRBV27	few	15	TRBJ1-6	CASSFWGGYNSPLHF
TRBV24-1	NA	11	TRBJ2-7	CATGTRSEQYF
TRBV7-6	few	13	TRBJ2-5	CASSLGRTETQYF
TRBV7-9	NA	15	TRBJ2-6	CASSLVGNGANVLTF
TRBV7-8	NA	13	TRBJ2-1	CVSRLTSGYEQFF
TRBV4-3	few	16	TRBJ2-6	CASSQVTEWGANVLTF
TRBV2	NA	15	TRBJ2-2	CATTGSGGNTGELFF
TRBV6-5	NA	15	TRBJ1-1	CASSKTFGGGTEAFF
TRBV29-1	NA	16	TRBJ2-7	CSVEDPLADTLGEQYF
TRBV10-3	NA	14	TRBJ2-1	CAIGSGRANNEQFF
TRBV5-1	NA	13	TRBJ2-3	CASSSDGTDTQYF
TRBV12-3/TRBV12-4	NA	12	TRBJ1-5	CASSFGGQPQHF
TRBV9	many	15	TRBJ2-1	CASSPPTSGRGEQFF
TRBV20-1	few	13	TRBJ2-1	CSADPAGDNEQFF
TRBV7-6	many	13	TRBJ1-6	CASSSLSNSPLHF
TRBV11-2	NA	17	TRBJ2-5	CASSLKLVGAGEETQYF
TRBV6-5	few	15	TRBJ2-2	CASRRPGGNTGELFF
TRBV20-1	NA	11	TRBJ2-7	CSASLGYEQYF
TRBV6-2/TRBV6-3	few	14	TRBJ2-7	CASIEGTSYYEQYF
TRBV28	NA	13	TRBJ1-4	CASRDSTEEKLFF
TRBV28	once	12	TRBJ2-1	CASNFGASEQFF
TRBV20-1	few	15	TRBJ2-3	CSATNVGSSTDTQYF
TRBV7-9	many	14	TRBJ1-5	CASSRMGDRQPQHF
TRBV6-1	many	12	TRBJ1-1	CASSEGYTEAFF
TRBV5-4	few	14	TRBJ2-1	CASSLEGAVREQFF